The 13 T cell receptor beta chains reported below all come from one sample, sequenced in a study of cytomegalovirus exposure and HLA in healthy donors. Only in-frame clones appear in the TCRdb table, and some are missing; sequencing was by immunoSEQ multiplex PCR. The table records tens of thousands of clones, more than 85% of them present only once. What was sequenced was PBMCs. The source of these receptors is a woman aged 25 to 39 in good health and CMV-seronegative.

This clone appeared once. CDR3 nucleotides: TGTGCCAGCAGTGCGGACAGTATCGGTGGAAACACCATATATTTT. It translates to CASSADSIGGNTIYF. The V gene is TRBV6-5, the J gene TRBJ1-3, with a weak D call TRBD1 (6 bases). This CDR3 comprises 15 residues. Between the trimmed V and J ends, which lost 5 bases and 3 bases, there was a span of 14 bases. Per the germline V gene, CDR1 is MNHEY and CDR2 is SVGAGI.

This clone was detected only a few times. CDR3 sequence: CASSSQGQAGQPQHF. The CDR3 coding sequence is TGTGCCAGCAGTTCCCAGGGACAGGCGGGTCAGCCCCAGCATTTT. The genes are TRBV27 and TRBJ1-5; 8 bases fit TRBD1. Germline V gene lookup returns CDR1 MNHEY and CDR2 SMNVEV (reference sequence). The V segment lost 4 bases and the J segment 6 bases; nucleotides outside the gene matches: 8. The CDR3 consists of 15 residues.

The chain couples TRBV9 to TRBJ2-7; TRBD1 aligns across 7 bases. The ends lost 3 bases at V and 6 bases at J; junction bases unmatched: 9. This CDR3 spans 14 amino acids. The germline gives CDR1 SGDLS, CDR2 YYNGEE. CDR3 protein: CASSAHSTGPEQYF. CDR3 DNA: TGTGCCAGCAGCGCCCATTCGACAGGGCCCGAGCAGTACTTC.

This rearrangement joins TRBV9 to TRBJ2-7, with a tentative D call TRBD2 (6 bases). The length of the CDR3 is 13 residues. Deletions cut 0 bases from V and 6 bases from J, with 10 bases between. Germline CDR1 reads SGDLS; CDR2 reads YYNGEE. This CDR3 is CASSVGRVGEQYF. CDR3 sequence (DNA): TGTGCCAGCAGCGTAGGGAGGGTTGGCGAGCAGTACTTC.

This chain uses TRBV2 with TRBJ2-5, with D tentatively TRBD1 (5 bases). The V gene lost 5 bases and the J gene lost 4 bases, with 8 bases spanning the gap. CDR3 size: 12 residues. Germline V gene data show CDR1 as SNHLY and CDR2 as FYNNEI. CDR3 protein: CASSIRGETQYF. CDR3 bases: TGTGCCAGCAGTATTAGGGGAGAGACCCAGTACTTC.

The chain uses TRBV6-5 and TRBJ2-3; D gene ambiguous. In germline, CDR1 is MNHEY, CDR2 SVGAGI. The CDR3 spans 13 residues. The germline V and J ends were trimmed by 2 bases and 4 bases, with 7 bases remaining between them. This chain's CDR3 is CASSYRVPDTQYF. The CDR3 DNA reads TGTGCCAGCAGTTACCGTGTTCCAGATACGCAGTATTTT.

The CDR3 coding sequence is TGTGCCAGCAGCTCAGGGGACAGGGCCTTGAATTCACCCCTCCACTTT. Protein product: CASSSGDRALNSPLHF. The V gene is TRBV7-9, the J gene TRBJ1-6; TRBD1 aligns across 9 bases. This CDR3 contains 16 residues. Germline V gene lookup returns CDR1 SEHNR and CDR2 FQNEAQ (reference sequence). Germline trimming cut 4 bases from V and 7 bases from J; bases unmatched to any gene: 8.

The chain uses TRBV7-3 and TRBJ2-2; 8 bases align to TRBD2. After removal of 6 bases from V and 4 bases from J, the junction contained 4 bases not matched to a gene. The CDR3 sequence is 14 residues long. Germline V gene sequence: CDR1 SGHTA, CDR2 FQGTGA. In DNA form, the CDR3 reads TGTGCCAGCAGAGCGGGAGCGGGCACCGGGGAGCTGTTTTTT. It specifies CASRAGAGTGELFF.

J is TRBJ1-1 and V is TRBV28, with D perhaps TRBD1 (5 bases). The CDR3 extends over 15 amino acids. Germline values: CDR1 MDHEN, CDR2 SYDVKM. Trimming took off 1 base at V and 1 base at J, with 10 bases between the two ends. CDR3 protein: CASSLLGGANTEAFF. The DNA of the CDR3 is TGTGCCAGCAGTTTATTGGGCGGGGCGAACACTGAAGCTTTCTTT.

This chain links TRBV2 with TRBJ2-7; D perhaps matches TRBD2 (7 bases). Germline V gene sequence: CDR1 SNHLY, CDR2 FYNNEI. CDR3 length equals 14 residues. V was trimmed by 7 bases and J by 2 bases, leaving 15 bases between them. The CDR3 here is CASNARGGAYEQYF. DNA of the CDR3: TGTGCCAGCAACGCGAGAGGGGGGGCCTACGAGCAGTACTTC.

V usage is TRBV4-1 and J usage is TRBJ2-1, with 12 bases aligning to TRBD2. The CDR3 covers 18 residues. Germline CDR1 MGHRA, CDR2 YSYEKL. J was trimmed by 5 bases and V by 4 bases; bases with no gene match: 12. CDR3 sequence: CASSPHTVGLAGHNEQFF. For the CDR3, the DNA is TGCGCCAGCAGCCCCCATACGGTCGGACTAGCGGGGCACAATGAGCAGTTCTTC.

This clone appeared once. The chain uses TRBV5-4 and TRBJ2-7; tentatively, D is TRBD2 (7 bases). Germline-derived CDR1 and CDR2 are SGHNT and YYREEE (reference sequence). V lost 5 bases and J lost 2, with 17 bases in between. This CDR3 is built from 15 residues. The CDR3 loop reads CASRRRGGETYEQYF. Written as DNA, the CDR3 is TGTGCCAGCAGGCGGAGGGGGGGAGAGACCTACGAGCAGTACTTC.

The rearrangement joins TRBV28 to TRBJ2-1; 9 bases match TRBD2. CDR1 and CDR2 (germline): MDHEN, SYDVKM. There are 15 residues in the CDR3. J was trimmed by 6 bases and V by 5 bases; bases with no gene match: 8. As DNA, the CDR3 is TGTGCCAGCAGTGGGTTGGGACTAGCCGCCAATGAGCAGTTCTTC. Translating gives CASSGLGLAANEQFF.